One and the same sample provided the 21 T cell receptor beta chains below, sequenced in a study of naive and memory T cell subsets. Both TRBC1 and TRBC2 were covered by a beta constant-region primer of two equimolar oligonucleotides. TCRdb passed the UMI-ligation and nested PCR reads through MiXCR, listing each CDR3 protein once. The sample lists under 150,000 distinct CDR3 sequences; around 15% were seen once. Sequencing was carried out using naive CD4+ T cells from blood. All receptors come from a human donor in good health.

In this sample, this clonotype turned up a few times. V usage is TRBV5-4 and J usage is TRBJ1-2, with 8 bases that match TRBD1. The CDR3 spans 15 residues. From germline, CDR1 is SGHNT and CDR2 YYREEE (reference sequence). V dropped 0 bases and J dropped 7; count of bases not matched to a gene: 8. This CDR3 is CASSLEGRGQSGYTF. DNA of the CDR3: TGTGCCAGCAGCTTGGAGGGCAGGGGGCAGAGTGGCTACACCTTC.

This clonotype was recorded a few times. CDR3 in amino acids: CSVDRGWDEQYF. In DNA form, the CDR3 reads TGCAGCGTAGACAGGGGTTGGGACGAGCAGTACTTC. This chain joins TRBV29-1 and TRBJ2-7; TRBD1 matches 8 bases. CDR1 and CDR2 from the germline V gene are SQVTM and ANQGSEA. J lost 5 bases, V lost 6 bases, and 6 bases had no gene match. The CDR3 consists of 12 residues.

The chain is built from TRBV5-4 and TRBJ1-2, with D unclear. This CDR3 comprises 14 residues. The germline V gene encodes CDR1 SGHNT and CDR2 YYREEE (reference sequence). V shed 5 bases and J shed 0 bases, with 11 bases lying between them. This CDR3 reads CASSLPEPNYGYTF. The CDR3 region has the DNA TGTGCCAGCAGTTTACCCGAACCTAACTATGGCTACACCTTC.

This clonotype appeared a few times. The gene calls are TRBV6-1 and TRBJ2-5; weak D call: TRBD1 (6 bases). V lost 5 bases and J 5 bases, leaving 15 bases between the germline ends. The CDR3 runs to 14 residues. The V gene's germline CDR1 is MNHNS and CDR2 SASEGT. CDR3 DNA: TGTGCCAGCAGTCAACAGGGCCGGCGGGAGACCCAGTACTTC. It codes for CASSQQGRRETQYF.

The rearrangement links TRBV29-1 to TRBJ1-3; D uncertain. V was clipped by 3 bases and J by 1 base, with 1 base between them. The CDR3 is 11 residues long. Germline assignment: CDR1 SQVTM and CDR2 ANQGSEA. CDR3 bases: TGCAGCGTTGATTCTGGAAACACCATATATTTT. Encoded protein: CSVDSGNTIYF.

This clonotype was seen only a few times. The rearrangement links TRBV27 to TRBJ2-3; the D gene is possibly TRBD2 (6 bases). CDR1 is MNHEY and CDR2 is SMNVEV in the germline V gene (reference sequence). The CDR3 runs 14 residues. The V end was cut by 0 bases, the J end by 2 bases, with 6 bases between. CDR3 loop: CASSLSGLTDTQYF. The CDR3 nucleotides read TGTGCCAGCAGTTTATCGGGACTCACAGATACGCAGTATTTT.

This chain uses TRBV5-4 with TRBJ1-4; D unresolved. Trimming took 4 bases from V and 0 from J, leaving 13 bases between them. The CDR3 loop spans 16 amino acids. CDR1 and CDR2 (germline): SGHNT, YYREEE (reference sequence). The CDR3 DNA sequence: TGTGCCAGCAGCCCAGGCGGCGCGGCAACTAATGAAAAACTGTTTTTT. This codes for CASSPGGAATNEKLFF.

The rearrangement joins TRBV7-9 to TRBJ2-3, with 11 bases that match TRBD2. J was trimmed by 5 bases and V by 2 bases; bases with no gene match: 6. In germline, CDR1 is SEHNR, CDR2 FQNEAQ (reference sequence). The CDR3 covers 16 residues. CDR3 residues: CASSLTRLAGRDTQYF. The CDR3 nucleotides read TGTGCCAGCAGCTTAACCCGACTAGCGGGGCGAGATACGCAGTATTTT. The full variable domain, rest sourced from reference TRBV7-9 and TRBJ2-3, is DTGVSQNPRHKITKRGQNVTFRCDPISEHNRLYWYRQTLGQGPEFLTYFQNEAQLEKSRLLSDRFSAERPKGSFSTLEIQRTEQGDSAMYLCASSLTRLAGRDTQYFGPGTRLTVL.

This chain links TRBV9 with TRBJ2-3, with a weak D call TRBD2 (6 bases). Germline CDR1 SGDLS, CDR2 YYNGEE. V was trimmed by 0 bases and J by 6 bases, leaving 17 bases between them. The CDR3 length is 16 residues. The CDR3 DNA reads as TGTGCCAGCAGCGTAGCTACGGGAGCCTCCACCGATACGCAGTATTTT. Translating it yields CASSVATGASTDTQYF.

The genes are TRBV28 and TRBJ2-3; 7 bases agree with TRBD2. Germline V CDR1 and CDR2: MDHEN, SYDVKM. V shed 9 bases and J 2 bases; nucleotides not matched to a gene: 5. This CDR3 has 13 amino acids. CDR3 region: CASCGSITDTQYF. CDR3 bases: TGTGCCAGTTGCGGGAGTATCACAGATACGCAGTATTTT. Drawing the rest from reference TRBV28 and TRBJ2-3, the complete variable domain is DVKVTQSSRYLVKRTGEKVFLECVQDMDHENMFWYRQDPGLGLRLIYFSYDVKMKEKGDIPEGYSVSREKKERFSLILESASTNQTSMYLCASCGSITDTQYFGPGTRLTVL.

This clonotype showed up just a few times. V usage is TRBV12-3 or TRBV12-4 and J usage is TRBJ2-7; D is perhaps TRBD1 (6 bases). The CDR3 totals 15 residues. V was trimmed by 3 bases and J by 3 bases, leaving 15 bases between them. The CDR3 sequence: CASSFIGAGDYEQYF. CDR3 DNA sequence: TGTGCCAGCAGTTTTATTGGGGCAGGGGACTACGAGCAGTACTTC.

In this sample, this clonotype turned up a few times. This chain links TRBV5-1 with TRBJ2-3; D is possibly TRBD1 (5 bases). Germline V gives CDR1 SGHRS, CDR2 YFSETQ. This CDR3 is built from 16 residues. The germline V and J ends were trimmed by 4 bases and 0 bases, with 15 bases remaining between them. CDR3 DNA: TGCGCCAGCAGCAGGGGCGTAATAACGAGCACAGATACGCAGTATTTT. Its translation is CASSRGVITSTDTQYF.

This clonotype was counted only a few times. The V and J genes are TRBV29-1 and TRBJ2-1; D possibly corresponds to TRBD2 (5 bases). V gave up 0 bases and J gave up 2 bases, with 14 bases separating them. Germline V gene data show CDR1 as SQVTM and CDR2 as ANQGSEA. This CDR3 contains 16 residues. The CDR3 region is CSVEDRWGSAYNEQFF. DNA of the CDR3: TGCAGCGTTGAAGATAGGTGGGGTAGCGCCTACAATGAGCAGTTCTTC.

This clonotype was seen only a few times. The chain joins TRBV12-3 or TRBV12-4 to TRBJ1-2, with TRBD1 matching 8 bases. V lost 4 bases and J lost 6; bases outside the gene matches: 4. The CDR3 has 13 amino acids. CDR3 in DNA: TGTGCCAGCAGTTCGTCAGGGGGCGATGGCTACACCTTC. Amino acid sequence: CASSSSGGDGYTF.

The chain uses TRBV19 and TRBJ2-2, with 9 nucleotides matching TRBD1. CDR3 length: 15 amino acids. CDR1 LNHDA and CDR2 SQIVND come from the germline V gene (reference sequence). V lost 7 bases, J lost 5 bases, and 8 bases stayed unmatched. CDR3 sequence (DNA): TGTGCCAGTATTTACGGGACAGGGATTACCGGGGAGCTGTTTTTT. Translation gives CASIYGTGITGELFF.

V gene TRBV2 combines with J gene TRBJ2-7; D is possibly TRBD1 (5 bases). The V end was cut by 8 bases, the J end by 5 bases, with 16 bases between. This CDR3 has 13 residues. Germline V gene sequence: CDR1 SNHLY, CDR2 FYNNEI. In nucleotides, the CDR3 is TGTGCCAGCGACAGACGGGCTTTTGACGAGCAGTACTTC. It translates to CASDRRAFDEQYF.

This clonotype occurred a few times. The chain links TRBV5-1 to TRBJ2-7; 8 bases align to TRBD2. The germline CDR1 and CDR2 sequences are SGHRS and YFSETQ. The trim removed 2 bases at V and 0 bases at J, leaving 7 bases unmatched. The CDR3 has 16 residues. The CDR3 sequence is CASSFFTGGSSYEQYF. The CDR3 DNA sequence: TGCGCCAGCAGCTTCTTTACGGGAGGGTCCTCCTACGAGCAGTACTTC.

This rearrangement joins TRBV7-6 to TRBJ2-7; D is perhaps TRBD2 (5 bases). The germline V and J ends were trimmed by 5 bases and 4 bases, with 21 bases remaining between them. The CDR3 loop spans 16 amino acids. Germline-derived CDR1 and CDR2 are SGHVS and FNYEAQ. CDR3 coding DNA: TGTGCCAGCAGCACCGACGATACTAGAGGATCATACGAGCAGTACTTC. Translating gives CASSTDDTRGSYEQYF.

This clonotype was seen ten or more times. The V call is TRBV6-5, the J call TRBJ2-5; D possibly corresponds to TRBD2 (6 bases). Germline V gives CDR1 MNHEY, CDR2 SVGAGI. V lost 10 bases, J lost 5 bases, and 14 bases lay in between. CDR3 length equals 12 residues. CDR3 sequence reads: CATTRSGETQYF. CDR3 coding DNA: TGTGCCACCACGCGGAGCGGGGAGACCCAGTACTTC.

There are many counts of this clonotype. The chain employs TRBV10-2 and TRBJ2-1; D might be TRBD1 or TRBD2, each matching 5 bases. The germline V gene has CDR1 WSHSY and CDR2 SAAADI. V lost 8 bases, J lost 0 bases, and 14 bases lay in between. This CDR3 has 15 amino acids. The CDR3 coding sequence is TGCGCCAGCCTCCTGGGGGACCTCTCCTACAATGAGCAGTTCTTC. It yields the protein CASLLGDLSYNEQFF.

This chain joins TRBV5-1 and TRBJ2-5; 12 bases line up with TRBD2. This CDR3 comprises 15 residues. The ends lost 4 bases at V and 2 bases at J; junction bases unmatched: 3. CDR1 and CDR2 from the germline V gene are SGHRS and YFSETQ. The chain's CDR3 is CASSRGLAGQETQYF. The CDR3 nucleotides are TGCGCCAGCAGCCGCGGACTAGCGGGACAAGAGACCCAGTACTTC.